This passage covers 10 T cell receptor beta chains from one sample sequenced in a study of T-cell reconstitution after alpha-beta-depleted transplantation in children (TCRdb year 2016). Preparation of the library involved PCR. Instrument used: Illumina HiSeq 2500. TCR library preparation used molecular barcoding, with unique molecular identifiers applied to normalize quantification of the TCRbeta repertoire. In-frame beta chains were kept once TCRdb had trimmed the public reads at Q25 with fastp and called clones with MiXCR. For every CDR3 protein sequence, its rows merge into one entry that carries the most common genes and DNA. For this sample there are about half a million distinct CDR3 sequences; roughly an eighth appear just once. The top ten constitute under 7% of the sample. Sequenced material: PBMCs from the stem cell graft donor, taken from the stem cell graft. These receptor sequences come from a human donor who donated a stem cell graft to a child with combined immunodeficiency.

In its sample, this clonotype was seen many times. The chain is built from TRBV9 and TRBJ2-5; D tentatively fits TRBD1 or TRBD2 (5 bases each). The CDR3 contains 16 residues. From germline, CDR1 is SGDLS and CDR2 YYNGEE. V was trimmed by 5 bases and J by 5 bases, leaving 22 bases between them. The CDR3 loop reads CASSAAGQGVRETQYF. The CDR3 DNA reads as TGTGCCAGCAGTGCCGCCGGGCAGGGAGTCCGTGAGACCCAGTACTTC.

V usage is TRBV7-9 and J usage is TRBJ1-2; D remains unclear. V lost 2 bases and J 8 bases, leaving 9 bases between the germline ends. The germline V gene has CDR1 SEHNR and CDR2 FQNEAQ (reference sequence). The CDR3 has 12 amino acids. CDR3 DNA sequence: TGTGCCAGCAGCTTAACCGGGCAAGGCTACACCTTC. Encoded protein: CASSLTGQGYTF.

This clonotype was picked up a small number of times. The rearrangement uses TRBV12-3 or TRBV12-4 and TRBJ2-7; a weak D match, TRBD2 (6 bases). CDR3 length: 13 amino acids. Trimming pared 11 bases from V and 2 bases from J, leaving 16 bases between. CDR3 residues: CASTVGGTYEQYF. CDR3 in DNA: TGTGCCTCAACGGTGGGGGGAACCTACGAGCAGTACTTC.

For the CDR3, the DNA is TGTGCCAGCAGCTTATCTTTGGGGTGGGGGGAAGAGACCCAGTACTTC. This codes for CASSLSLGWGEETQYF. The V gene is TRBV7-2, the J gene TRBJ2-5; tentatively, D is TRBD2 (6 bases). V gave up 2 bases and J gave up 3 bases, with 16 bases separating them. The CDR3 is made up of 16 amino acids. Germline-derived CDR1 and CDR2 are SGHTA and FQGNSA.

This clonotype was observed a few times. The chain couples TRBV6-2 or TRBV6-3 to TRBJ2-3; no reliable D call. Germline V gene data show CDR1 as MNHEY and CDR2 as SVGEGT. This CDR3 has 13 residues. The germline V and J ends were trimmed by 2 bases and 5 bases, with 8 bases remaining between them. For the CDR3, the DNA is TGTGCCAGCAGTTACCCTTGGGAAGATACGCAGTATTTT. This codes for CASSYPWEDTQYF.

This clonotype was counted between two and nine times. The rearrangement uses TRBV12-3 or TRBV12-4 and TRBJ1-5; TRBD1 agrees at 7 bases. The CDR3 is 17 residues long. The J segment lost 3 bases and the V segment lost 1 base, leaving 9 bases of the junction unmatched. This chain's CDR3 is CASSLDKQGPDNQPQHF. For the CDR3, the DNA is TGTGCCAGCAGTTTAGATAAACAGGGGCCAGACAATCAGCCCCAGCATTTT.

V usage is TRBV10-3 and J usage is TRBJ1-5, with 9 bases that match TRBD1. V was pared by 5 bases and J by 6 bases, with 5 bases of the junction left unmatched. The CDR3 consists of 14 residues. Germline V gives CDR1 ENHRY, CDR2 SYGVKD. CDR3 residues: CAISWDRESQPQHF. CDR3 DNA sequence: TGTGCCATCAGTTGGGACAGGGAAAGTCAGCCCCAGCATTTT.

The chain joins TRBV6-2 or TRBV6-3 to TRBJ1-1; weak D call: TRBD1 (5 bases). Trimming removed 4 bases from V and 1 base from J, with 19 bases in between. Germline-derived CDR1 and CDR2 are MNHEY and SVGEGT. The CDR3 is made up of 17 amino acids. The DNA for the CDR3 is TGTGCCAGCAGTTTGCCGCTGGGGGGAACAGGGAACACTGAAGCTTTCTTT. Amino acid sequence: CASSLPLGGTGNTEAFF.

This clonotype came up a few times. This chain links TRBV6-5 with TRBJ2-5, with 15 bases lining up with TRBD2. CDR3 length: 16 residues. Germline V gene lookup returns CDR1 MNHEY and CDR2 SVGAGI. The junction had 1 base not matched to a gene; V was cut back by 4 bases and J by 1 base. The DNA of the CDR3 is TGTGCCAGCAGTTGGACTAGCGGGGGGGTCCAAGAGACCCAGTACTTC. Protein sequence: CASSWTSGGVQETQYF.

This clonotype has just a few counts. The chain is built from TRBV10-3 and TRBJ2-1; possible D gene TRBD2, 7 bases. This CDR3 spans 15 amino acids. Germline CDR1 and CDR2: ENHRY and SYGVKD. Trimming left V 0 bases short and J 7 bases short, with 13 bases between. In DNA form, the CDR3 reads TGTGCCATCAGTGAGTCGTCTAGCGGACAGAATGAGCAGTTCTTC. Protein: CAISESSSGQNEQFF.